This T cell receptor beta chain was obtained from a study of blood T cell repertoires in COVID-19. This clone was seen more than once but under ten times. Profiling relied on immunoSEQ multiplex PCR, and the TCRdb table lists in-frame clones only, not all of them. The sample has 65,000 to 80,000 clones, 85% to 90% seen once; the top ten hold more than 15%. CDR1 and CDR2 (germline): LGHDT, YNNKEL (reference sequence). The length of the CDR3 is 16 residues. V was pared by 3 bases and J by 0 bases, with 11 bases between. Sequenced sample: peripheral blood. This TCR was sampled from an elderly man in a cohort sampled during active COVID-19. The chain recombines TRBV3-1 (or the pseudogene TRBV3-2) with TRBJ1-4; perhaps TRBD1 as D (6 bases). CDR3 DNA: TGTGCCAGCAGCCAGTCAAGGACAGCAACTAATGAAAAACTGTTTTTT. Its translation: CASSQSRTATNEKLFF.